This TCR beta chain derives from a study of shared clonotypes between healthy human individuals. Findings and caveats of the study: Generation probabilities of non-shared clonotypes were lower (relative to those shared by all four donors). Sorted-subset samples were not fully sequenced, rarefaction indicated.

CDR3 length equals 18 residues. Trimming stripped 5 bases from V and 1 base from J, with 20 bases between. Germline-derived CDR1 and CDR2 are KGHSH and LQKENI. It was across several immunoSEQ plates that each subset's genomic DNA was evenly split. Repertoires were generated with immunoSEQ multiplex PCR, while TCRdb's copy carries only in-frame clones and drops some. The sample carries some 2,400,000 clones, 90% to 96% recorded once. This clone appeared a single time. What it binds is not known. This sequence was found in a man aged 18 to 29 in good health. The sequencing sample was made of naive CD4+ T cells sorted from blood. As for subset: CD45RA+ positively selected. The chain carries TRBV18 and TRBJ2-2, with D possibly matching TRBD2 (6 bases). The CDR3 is CASSALLAGLMNTGELFF. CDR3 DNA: TGTGCCAGCTCAGCTTTACTAGCCGGCTTGATGAACACCGGGGAGCTGTTTTTT.